This TCR beta chain came from a study of T cell responses to AZD1222 COVID-19 vaccine. As for the study in general: Pooled in the analysis were second doses at about 4 or about 12 weeks. Study outcomes and limitations: Baseline seropositives among AZD1222 recipients totaled only six or seven. The study found vaccine-associated CD4 TCRs spanning spike, dominant at 160-218 and 743-854.

As regards this clone: As yet, its antigen is unknown.

Profiling relied on immunoSEQ multiplex PCR, and the TCRdb table lists in-frame clones only, not all of them. The sample has around 130,000 clones; 88% are singletons. The length of the CDR3 is 15 residues. V was clipped by 0 bases and J by 6 bases; unmatched bases: 4. The V gene's germline CDR1 is SGDLS and CDR2 YYNGEE. The rearrangement joins TRBV9 to TRBJ2-7; 12 bases agree with TRBD1. The TCR originated in an adult in good health. The sequencing here drew on peripheral blood, taken on day 0 of AZD1222 vaccination. Here the CDR3 reads CASSVEGDRGREQYF. In nucleotides, the CDR3 is TGTGCCAGCAGCGTAGAGGGGGACAGGGGGCGCGAGCAGTACTTC.